These T cell receptor beta chains were read from a single sample in a study of CD8 T cells in ankylosing spondylitis. Via MiXCR, TCRdb re-called the 5' RACE reads, giving one row per CDR3 protein. The sample lists hundreds of thousands of distinct CDR3 sequences, 26% occurring once. Specimen: blood, either unsorted or a sorted T cell fraction (not recorded which). The receptors here all came from a male donor with ankylosing spondylitis. CDR3s include the opening cysteine and the closing phenylalanine or tryptophan. The D gene is left open where the match is weak. Clone sizes are given selectively: once, few, many, or a class where the clone is expanded.

size,V,D,J,DNA,CDR3
NA,TRBV9,NA,TRBJ1-1,TGTGCCAGCAATTCACCCCTCACTGAAGCTTTCTTT,CASNSPLTEAFF
NA,TRBV7-2,NA,TRBJ1-1,TGTGCCAGCAGCTTAGGTACTGGGCTCAGGACTGAAGCTTTCTTT,CASSLGTGLRTEAFF
NA,TRBV20-1,NA,TRBJ1-1,TGCAGTGCTAGTGCAATGACGGACGAAGCTTTCTTT,CSASAMTDEAFF
NA,TRBV11-3,NA,TRBJ2-5,TGTGCCAGCAGCATAGACCGGGAGACCCAGTACTTC,CASSIDRETQYF
NA,TRBV18,NA,TRBJ1-2,TGTGCCAGCTCACCATCGGGGGCTACTCCGGCTTGGGGCTACACCTTC,CASSPSGATPAWGYTF
NA,TRBV6-1,NA,TRBJ2-1,TGTGCCAGCCGTCGGGTAGGGGGCAATGAGCAGTTCTTC,CASRRVGGNEQFF
NA,TRBV20-1,TRBD1,TRBJ1-1,TGCAGTGCTAGAGAGGTCGGGACCACCCCAGGGGGAACTGAAGCTTTCTTT,CSAREVGTTPGGTEAFF
few,TRBV6-1,NA,TRBJ1-2,TGTGCCAGCAGTGCCCTAGGGCAGGGAGCTCGCCTAGGCTACACCTTC,CASSALGQGARLGYTF
NA,TRBV5-1,NA,TRBJ2-3,TGCGCCAGCAGCTTGTTAGGAGGAGATACGCAGTATTTT,CASSLLGGDTQYF
many,TRBV10-3,NA,TRBJ2-3,TGTGCCATCAGCACCCCGGGGATTAGCACAGATACGCAGTATTTT,CAISTPGISTDTQYF
NA,TRBV6-1,TRBD1,TRBJ1-2,TGTGCCAGCAGAGACAGGGTACACTATGGCTACACCTTC,CASRDRVHYGYTF
many,TRBV5-1,TRBD1,TRBJ2-5,TGCGCCAGCAGCTTCGGACAGGGAACTGAGACCCAGTACTTC,CASSFGQGTETQYF
few,TRBV7-8,TRBD2,TRBJ2-2,TGTGCCAGCAGCTTAGTCGGACTAGCGGGAGGGCCGATCGGGGAGCTGTTTTTT,CASSLVGLAGGPIGELFF
NA,TRBV7-2,NA,TRBJ1-1,TGTGCCAGCAGCTTACAAGGGGACCTAAACACTGAAGCTTTCTTT,CASSLQGDLNTEAFF
NA,TRBV6-2/TRBV6-3,TRBD1,TRBJ2-5,TGTGCCAGCACCTACAGGGGGCGTCAGTACCAAGAGACCCAGTACTTC,CASTYRGRQYQETQYF
few,TRBV4-1,TRBD1,TRBJ1-2,TGCGCCAGCAGCCCCCGGACAGGGGATAACTATGGCTACACCTTC,CASSPRTGDNYGYTF
once,TRBV12-5,NA,TRBJ2-1,TGTGCTAGTGGTGTCCCCCGTGAGGGTGGCTCCTACAATGAGCAGTTCTTC,CASGVPREGGSYNEQFF